The rows below give T cell receptor beta chains drawn from one sample of a study of beta chain features in type 1 diabetes. Clones were sequenced by immunoSEQ multiplex PCR, and TCRdb holds only the in-frame ones, with some missing. The sample gives about 53,000 clones, approximately 60% of which show up once; 0.29% is in the top ten. Sample: stem cell memory CD4+ T cells from blood. These receptors came from a woman between 25 and 40 years old with type 1 diabetes. CDR3s include the opening cysteine and the closing phenylalanine or tryptophan.

V	J	CDR3
TRBV28	TRBJ2-1	CASSLYSGPYNEQFF
TRBV10-3	TRBJ2-7	CAISDQTSGRARYEQYF
TRBV5-1	TRBJ2-5	CASSLSGGQETQYF
TRBV28	TRBJ2-1	CASRGAGGEQFF
TRBV29-1	TRBJ2-7	CSSRGPSYEQYF
TRBV5-6	TRBJ1-1	CASSLAGTANTEAFF
TRBV7-9	TRBJ1-2	CASSLSPANYGYTF
TRBV2	TRBJ1-2	CASSAPGTGGRGYTF
TRBV6-6	TRBJ2-7	CASRVLAGASYEQYF
TRBV30	TRBJ1-2	CAWTTASNYGYTF
TRBV7-9	TRBJ1-5	CASSGGQTQHF
TRBV7-2	TRBJ2-7	CASSFSGTGPYEQYF
TRBV10-3	TRBJ2-7	CAISGDRGGWQYF
TRBV7-9	TRBJ2-3	CASSFQGLRPDTQYF
TRBV18	TRBJ2-1	CASSPDRKAYNEQFF
TRBV25-1	TRBJ2-1	CASRGGYYRSRNEQFF
TRBV11-2	TRBJ2-7	CASSLGEGHSYEQYF
TRBV7-2	TRBJ1-2	CASSLGPNYGYTF
TRBV29-1	TRBJ2-1	CSGRDHNEQFF
TRBV5-1	TRBJ2-1	CASSVMDSKEQFF
TRBV29-1	TRBJ2-6	CSVRTGGSGANVLTF
TRBV19	TRBJ2-3	CASKRLAGGDTQYF
TRBV29-1	TRBJ2-5	CSVSSGIETQYF
TRBV6-5	TRBJ1-5	CASGQTSNQPQHF
TRBV2	TRBJ2-2	CASSKAGSNTGELFF
TRBV6-5	TRBJ1-1	CASSYSSGLAFF
TRBV5-4	TRBJ1-1	CASRWGLSTEAFF
TRBV11-3	TRBJ2-2	CASSLAGGEYVGELFF
TRBV9	TRBJ1-2	CASSVGEGDYGYTF
TRBV7-9	TRBJ1-5	CASSQTGGHNQPQHF
TRBV7-3	TRBJ2-1	CASNPGLAGDNEQFF
TRBV4-1	TRBJ2-7	CASSHPGQGVYEQYF
TRBV28	TRBJ2-5	CASSRLAGGLGETQYF
TRBV6-1	TRBJ2-3	CASSERLVQSTDTQYF
TRBV28	TRBJ2-5	CAIRRGARQETQYF
TRBV5-1	TRBJ2-5	CASSSDAGGETQYF
TRBV30	TRBJ1-1	CAWSVTGRTEAFF
TRBV5-1	TRBJ2-7	CASSLGTGDLLRPYF
TRBV11-1	TRBJ2-1	CASSFGQDSYNEQFF
TRBV30	TRBJ2-7	CAWSVAGAYEQYF
TRBV5-1	TRBJ1-3	CASSLDGLGNTIYF
TRBV6-5	TRBJ2-7	CASSPRQGGSYEQYF
TRBV18	TRBJ1-5	CASSPVQGDQPQHF
TRBV15	TRBJ2-7	CATSRKPSGLAGEWEQYF
TRBV5-1	TRBJ2-5	CASSLGGQGPQETQYF
TRBV27	TRBJ2-7	CASRRTRTYEQYF
TRBV30	NA	CAWTSGLLGEQYF
TRBV18	TRBJ2-5	CASSPTRGEETQYF
TRBV13	TRBJ2-7	CASSSTWTSGRLSMDEQYF
TRBV19	TRBJ1-5	CASSMAQDNQPQHF
TRBV18	TRBJ1-5	CASSLSSGSNQPQHF
TRBV7-9	TRBJ2-2	CASRTYSEAGELFF
TRBV15	TRBJ2-1	CATSRGLIGQFF
TRBV19	TRBJ2-1	CASSIGQGMLYEQFF
TRBV18	TRBJ1-3	CASSPPGQGTSGNTIYF
TRBV19	TRBJ2-5	CASRTTGGRETQYF
TRBV19	TRBJ1-1	CASSPDRGGNTEAFF